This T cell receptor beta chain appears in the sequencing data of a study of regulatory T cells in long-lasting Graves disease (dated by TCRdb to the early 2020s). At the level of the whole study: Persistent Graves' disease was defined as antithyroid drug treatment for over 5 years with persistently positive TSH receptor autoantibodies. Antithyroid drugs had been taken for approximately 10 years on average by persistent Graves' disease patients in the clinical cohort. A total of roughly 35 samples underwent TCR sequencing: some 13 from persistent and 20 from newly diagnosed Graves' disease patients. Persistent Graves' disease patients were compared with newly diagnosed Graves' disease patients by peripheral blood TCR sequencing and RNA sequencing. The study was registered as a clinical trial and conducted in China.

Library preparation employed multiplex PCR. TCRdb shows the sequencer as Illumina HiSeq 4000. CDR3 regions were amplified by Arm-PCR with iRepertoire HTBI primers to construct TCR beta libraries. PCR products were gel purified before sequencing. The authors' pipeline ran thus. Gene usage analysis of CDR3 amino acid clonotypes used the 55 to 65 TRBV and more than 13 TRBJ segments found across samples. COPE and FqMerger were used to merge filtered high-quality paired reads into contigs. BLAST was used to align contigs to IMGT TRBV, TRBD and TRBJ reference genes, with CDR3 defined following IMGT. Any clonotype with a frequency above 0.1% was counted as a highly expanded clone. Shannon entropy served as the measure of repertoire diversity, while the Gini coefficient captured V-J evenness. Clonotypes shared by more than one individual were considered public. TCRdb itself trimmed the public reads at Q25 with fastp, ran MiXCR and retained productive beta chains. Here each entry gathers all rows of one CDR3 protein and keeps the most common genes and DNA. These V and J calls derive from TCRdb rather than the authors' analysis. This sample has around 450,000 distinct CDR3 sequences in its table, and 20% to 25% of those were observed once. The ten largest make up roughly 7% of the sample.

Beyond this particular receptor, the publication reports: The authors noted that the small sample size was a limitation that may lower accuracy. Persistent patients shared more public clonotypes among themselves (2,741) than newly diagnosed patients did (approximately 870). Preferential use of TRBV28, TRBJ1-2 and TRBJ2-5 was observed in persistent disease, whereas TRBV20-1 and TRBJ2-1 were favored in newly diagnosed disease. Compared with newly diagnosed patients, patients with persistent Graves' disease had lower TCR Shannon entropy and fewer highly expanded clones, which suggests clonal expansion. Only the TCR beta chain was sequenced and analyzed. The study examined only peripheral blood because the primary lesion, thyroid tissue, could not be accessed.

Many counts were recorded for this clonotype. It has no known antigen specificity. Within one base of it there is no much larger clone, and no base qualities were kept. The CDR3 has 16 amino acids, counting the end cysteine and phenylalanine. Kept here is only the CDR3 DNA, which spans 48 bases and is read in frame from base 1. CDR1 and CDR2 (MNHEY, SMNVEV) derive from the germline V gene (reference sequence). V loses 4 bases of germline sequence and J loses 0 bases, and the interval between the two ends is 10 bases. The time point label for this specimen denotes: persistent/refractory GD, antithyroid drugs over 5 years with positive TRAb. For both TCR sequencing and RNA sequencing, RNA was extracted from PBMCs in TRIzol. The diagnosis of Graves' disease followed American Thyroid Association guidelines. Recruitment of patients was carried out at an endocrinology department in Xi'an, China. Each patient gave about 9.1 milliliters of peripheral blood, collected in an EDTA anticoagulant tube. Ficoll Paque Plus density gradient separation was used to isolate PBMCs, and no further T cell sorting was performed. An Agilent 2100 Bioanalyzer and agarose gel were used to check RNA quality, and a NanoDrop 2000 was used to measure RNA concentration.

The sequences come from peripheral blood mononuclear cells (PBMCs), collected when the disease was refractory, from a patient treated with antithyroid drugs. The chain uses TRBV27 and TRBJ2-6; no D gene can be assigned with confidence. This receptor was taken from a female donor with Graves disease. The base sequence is TGTGCCAGCAGTTCGGTAGGTGTCTCTGGGGCCAACGTCCTGACTTTC. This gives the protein CASSSVGVSGANVLTF. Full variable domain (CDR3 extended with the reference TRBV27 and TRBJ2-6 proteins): EAQVTQNPRYLITVTGKKLTVTCSQNMNHEYMSWYRQDPGLGLRQIYYSMNVEVTDKGDVPEGYKVSRKEKRNFPLILESPSPNQTSLYFCASSSVGVSGANVLTFGAGSRLTVL.